This T cell receptor (beta chain) was sequenced during a study of identical twins. Study findings and constraints: In cord blood, abundant beta clonotypes had fewer insertions; memory showed no trend.

This CDR3 spans 14 amino acids. The germline CDR1 and CDR2 sequences are SGHTA and FQGNSA. V lost 5 bases and J 7 bases, leaving 15 bases between the germline ends. As for this clonotype: Its cognate antigen is unknown.

TCRdb ran MiXCR on the 5' RACE reads and lists one entry per CDR3 protein. The sample yields some 760,000 distinct CDR3 sequences, approximately 18% seen once. These same data were also listed under a study on T cells expressing NK-cell markers. That source reports: Six of the donors carried dominant NKG2C+ clonotypes that took up about 1.0-8% of their CD8+ T cells. It was still unclear whether expanded NKG2C+ T cell clones were HCMV specific.

The sequence came from a woman aged 18-30 years in good health. The sequencing input was PBMCs. The genes are TRBV7-2 and TRBJ2-1, with D unclear. CDR3 protein: CASSHIRIKNEQFF. The CDR3, as DNA: TGTGCCAGCAGCCATATACGGATAAAGAATGAGCAGTTCTTC.